This T cell receptor beta chain comes out of a study of tissue T cells after allogeneic stem cell transplantation. The CDR3 is 16 amino acids. The germline V and J ends were trimmed by 2 bases and 0 bases, with 12 bases remaining between them. CDR1 and CDR2 from the germline V gene are LGHNA and YSYQKL. General observations from the study: Within patients, tissue anatomy strongly shaped TCR repertoire composition. Motif-based clustering found tissue-specific repertoire signatures shared across patients, though few clones were shared. Tissue-detected TCR repertoire was only partly captured by blood and spleen T cells. Limitations included a small, clinically heterogeneous cohort and limited sampling depth.

Sequencing was performed with immunoSEQ multiplex PCR; in TCRdb, only in-frame clones are kept and a portion is missing. The sample carries some 48,000 clones, around 72% recorded once. Note on this clone: Its antigen is not identified. Mouse gene names apply. The CDR3 goes on 1 residue after the read ends, and that part is filled in from the germline J gene.

This sequence originates from a pool of C57BL/6 mice in good health. Sequencing was done on a sample of sorted cells pooled from one or two spleens. The chain employs TRBV2 and TRBJ2-3; maybe TRBD1 (5 bases). The CDR3 is CASSQMRGNSAETLYF. Incomplete CDR3 DNA: TGTGCCAGCAGCCAAATGAGGGGAAATAGTGCAGAAACGCTGTAT.